The present TCR beta chain was sequenced within a study of identical twins. Study-wide results and caveats: Insertion counts were lower in abundant cord blood beta clonotypes, a trend that memory repertoires did not show.

TCRdb ran MiXCR on the 5' RACE reads and lists one entry per CDR3 protein. The repertoire holds about 690,000 distinct CDR3 sequences, with roughly 6% as singletons. This clonotype was counted only a few times. Its antigen is unknown. Per germline, CDR1 SGHAT and CDR2 FQNNGV. This CDR3 contains 17 residues. V gave up 1 base and J gave up 0 bases, with 12 bases separating them. V and J are TRBV11-2 and TRBJ2-2; D remains unclear. The sequence came from a man aged 18-30 years in good health. Sequencing used naive T cells sorted from blood. The CDR3 nucleotides are TGTGCCAGCAGCTTAGTTTCTGTACCCGCGAACACCGGGGAGCTGTTTTTT. Translated, it gives CASSLVSVPANTGELFF.